The entry below describes one T cell receptor beta chain. This sample is drawn from a study of blood T cell repertoires in COVID-19. Study-wide background: Researchers got acute and convalescent COVID-19 samples from the United States, Italy and Spain. Sources were T cells, B-cell-depleted T cells, or PBMCs; the material itself was cDNA or gDNA.

Germline-derived CDR1 and CDR2 are LNHNV and YYDKDF (reference sequence). V gave up 1 base and J gave up 4 bases; unmatched junction bases: 13. The CDR3 is 18 residues long. Original analysis: How many nucleated cells were present was estimated from reference gene primer amplification. TCRdb's table, derived via immunoSEQ multiplex PCR, lists solely in-frame clones and lacks some. That table supplies the V and J calls and clone size; D and trimming were determined from the DNA. The sample holds under 300,000 clones, over 80% seen once. The TCR was taken from a man aged 30 to 45 who had recovered from COVID-19. The chain joins TRBV15 to TRBJ1-5; 7 bases fit TRBD1. The sample taken for sequencing was peripheral blood. CDR3 sequence reads: CATSRVPGQMAGNQPQHF. CDR3 in DNA: TGTGCCACCAGCAGAGTGCCGGGACAGATGGCTGGGAATCAGCCCCAGCATTTT.